Below, one TCR beta chain is given with its context. Its antigen is currently unknown. This table comes from immunoSEQ multiplex PCR, and its TCRdb copy is limited to in-frame clones, with some not included. The sample includes tens of thousands of clones, around 92% of them seen just once. These data are taken from a study of siplizumab effects on memory and regulatory T cells. The study's findings and limits: Sequences below about 10^-5 frequency were poorly captured, limiting mapping of alloreactive clones.

With V trimmed by 6 bases and J by 8 bases, 1 base remained unmatched. This CDR3 is 11 amino acids long. Germline-derived CDR1 and CDR2 are MNHEY and SVGAGI. The sample taken for sequencing was naive CD4+ T cells sorted from blood. This chain links TRBV6-5 with TRBJ1-1; 9 positions match TRBD1. This sequence originates from a human donor in good health. The CDR3 here is CASRQGAEAFF. The CDR3 DNA sequence: TGTGCCAGCAGACAGGGGGCGGAAGCTTTCTTT.